The sequence of this T cell receptor beta chain was determined in a study of blood T cell repertoires in COVID-19 (dated by TCRdb to 2019 to 2021). Turning to the overall study: Samples covering the acute and convalescent phases of COVID-19 were provided by collaborators in the United States, Italy and Spain. The prospective study material was composed of cDNA or gDNA derived from T cells, B-cell-depleted T cells, or PBMCs. Deeply sampled blood TCRbeta repertoires from subjects exposed to, actively infected with, or recovered from COVID-19 were included in the dataset. The repertoires were released in a freely available public database meant as a resource for research on the immune response to SARS-CoV-2. Samples were obtained from the ongoing ImmuneRACE study (first 160 participants) and from roughly 1,300 subjects provided by 6 global collaborators. Sample metadata almost always included a de-identified subject ID, COVID-19 status, age in years and sex. Where HLA class I and class II types were available, the types were taken from metadata supplied by the sample provider, not from assay-based typing. The investigation overall reported the following: Clinical and demographic metadata were provided uncurated, with the amount varying by source and participant.

Reading the germline V gene gives CDR1 MDHEN and CDR2 SYDVKM. V has 10 bases trimmed and J has 2 bases trimmed; junction bases matching no gene number 12. The CDR3 has 15 amino acids, counting the end cysteine and phenylalanine. The retained sequence is limited to the CDR3, 45 bases, with the frame set at the first base. In Seattle, one collaborating source enrolled patients while the infection was active and tracked those patients longitudinally over the course of disease. Collaborating institutions collected whole blood in K2EDTA tubes following their own protocols. For TCRbeta analysis, collaborators shipped samples as frozen whole blood, isolated PBMCs, or DNA extracted from either of those sample types. Details on this clone: The antigen it binds to is not known. The record has no base qualities; no much larger clone is one base away.

TCRbeta CDR3 regions were amplified from genomic DNA using the immunoSEQ Assay, a bias-controlled multiplex PCR. The source study handled its data this way. Nucleated cell counts per sample were estimated from amplification of reference gene primers within the assay. To quantify the absolute abundance of each unique TCRbeta CDR3 rearrangement, sequence reads were collapsed and filtered. For each sample, productive Simpson clonality was calculated as the square root of Simpson's diversity index over productive rearrangements. TCRdb obtained this table from immuneACCESS and retained in-frame rearrangements with V and J assigned. These tables miss some clones; where compared with another copy, unresolved V genes account for less than half of the shortfall, and the remainder is unexplained. V, J and clone size are taken as reported in that table, and D and trimming were inferred from the DNA itself. This sample gives around 330,000 clones in total; approximately 89% of them show up just once. The biggest ten clones account for 1.5% to 2% of the sample.

Recombination linked TRBV28 to TRBJ2-3, and TRBD1 matches 7 of the central bases. The clonotype comes from a woman aged 30 to 39 with COVID-19, enrolled during active disease. Source material: peripheral blood. The nucleotide sequence reads as follows: TGTGCCACCTCAGTGACAGGGTTGAACACAGATACGCAGTATTTT. Its product reads: CATSVTGLNTDTQYF.